The 20 T cell receptor beta chains below were found in one sample sequenced in a study of blood T cell repertoires in COVID-19. The table came from immunoSEQ multiplex PCR; TCRdb's copy has only in-frame clones and leaves some out. The table includes fewer than 200,000 clones, roughly nine tenths detected once. Sequencing was done on a sample of peripheral blood. These receptors were obtained from a man aged 70 or older with active or convalescent COVID-19.

The rearrangement joins TRBV19 to TRBJ1-4; 9 nucleotides agree with TRBD1. Germline trimming cut 0 bases from V and 8 bases from J; bases unmatched to any gene: 16. The germline gives CDR1 LNHDA, CDR2 SQIVND (reference sequence). The length of the CDR3 is 19 residues. The CDR3 spells CASSIEPDRGFRLEEKLFF. As DNA, the CDR3 is TGTGCCAGTAGTATAGAGCCGGACAGGGGATTTCGTTTGGAGGAAAAACTGTTTTTT.

The chain couples TRBV12-3 or TRBV12-4 to TRBJ2-1; TRBD1 aligns across 7 bases. The CDR3 runs 13 residues. V lost 4 bases and J lost 10; bases outside the gene matches: 7. The CDR3 is CASSSYRGFEQFF. CDR3 DNA: TGTGCCAGCAGTTCCTACAGGGGTTTCGAGCAGTTCTTC.

V and J are TRBV9 and TRBJ2-2; TRBD2 agrees at 8 bases. The J segment lost 1 base and the V segment lost 4 bases, leaving 18 bases of the junction unmatched. The CDR3 has 20 residues. Germline loops: CDR1 SGDLS, CDR2 YYNGEE. DNA for the CDR3: TGTGCCAGCAGCCTCAACCTAAGTCCCGTCGGGAGGGGGAACACCGGGGAGCTGTTTTTT. This codes for CASSLNLSPVGRGNTGELFF.

V is TRBV5-1 and J is TRBJ1-1; 11 bases agree with TRBD1. The V gene end was trimmed by 2 bases and the J gene end by 3 bases; junction bases not matched to a gene: 18. CDR1 is SGHRS, CDR2 YFSETQ, per germline. There are 20 residues in the CDR3. Written as DNA, the CDR3 is TGCGCCAGCAGCTTAGCTACGTCCGGGACAGGGGGTTATAGGGACACTGAAGCTTTCTTT. Its protein is CASSLATSGTGGYRDTEAFF.

This rearrangement joins TRBV5-8 to TRBJ2-1, with TRBD1 identical over 7 bases. With V trimmed by 4 bases and J by 4 bases, 5 bases remained unmatched. The CDR3 has 14 amino acids. The germline V gene encodes CDR1 SGHTS and CDR2 YDEGEE. CDR3 sequence: CASSRRQGYNEQFF. DNA for the CDR3: TGTGCCAGCAGCCGACGACAGGGTTACAATGAGCAGTTCTTC.

V gene TRBV6-6 combines with J gene TRBJ1-1; 9 bases are shared with TRBD1. Germline V CDR1 and CDR2: MNHNY, SVGAGI (reference sequence). V shed 7 bases and J 6 bases; nucleotides not matched to a gene: 15. This CDR3 has 16 residues. The CDR3 loop is CASNLPLGQGVPEAFF. In DNA form, the CDR3 reads TGTGCCAGCAATCTCCCTTTGGGACAGGGAGTCCCTGAAGCTTTCTTT.

This clone was found once. The V and J genes are TRBV11-2 and TRBJ1-2; 8 positions agree with TRBD1. This CDR3 is built from 14 residues. Germline-derived CDR1 and CDR2 are SGHAT and FQNNGV. The J segment lost 6 bases and the V segment lost 5 bases, leaving 8 bases of the junction unmatched. In DNA form, the CDR3 reads TGTGCCAGCAGCCCAGCAGGGGGCAATGATGGCTACACCTTC. Amino acid sequence: CASSPAGGNDGYTF.

CDR3 sequence reads: CASSSRGDTQYF. The CDR3 DNA reads TGTGCCAGCAGCTCCCGGGGGGATACGCAGTATTTT. The chain couples TRBV3-1 (or the pseudogene TRBV3-2) to TRBJ2-3, with a possible D match to TRBD2 (6 bases). CDR3 length equals 12 residues. CDR1 LGHDT and CDR2 YNNKEL come from the germline V gene (reference sequence). Trimming stripped 5 bases from V and 6 bases from J, with 9 bases between.

The chain is built from TRBV20-1 and TRBJ1-2; unclear D gene. V was shortened by 3 bases and J by 6 bases, with 14 bases between the two germline ends. CDR1 and CDR2 (germline): DFQATT, SNEGSKA (reference sequence). This CDR3 comprises 13 residues. The DNA of the CDR3 is TGCAGTGCTAGTCCAACAGAAGTGGATGGCTACACCTTC. It encodes CSASPTEVDGYTF.

V usage is TRBV5-4 and J usage is TRBJ1-2, with TRBD1 matching 9 bases. The V gene's germline CDR1 is SGHNT and CDR2 YYREEE (reference sequence). This CDR3 region has 16 residues. Germline trimming cut 3 bases from V and 4 bases from J; bases unmatched to any gene: 10. CDR3 in amino acids: CASSSARDRASYGYTF. The CDR3 nucleotides are TGTGCCAGCAGCTCAGCCCGGGACAGGGCGTCCTATGGCTACACCTTC. The whole variable domain, filled in from reference TRBV5-4 and TRBJ1-2, reads ETGVTQSPTHLIKTRGQQVTLRCSSQSGHNTVSWYQQALGQGPQFIFQYYREEENGRGNFPPRFSGLQFPNYSSELNVNALELDDSALYLCASSSARDRASYGYTFGSGTRLTVV.

The V and J genes are TRBV28 and TRBJ1-1; a weak D match, TRBD1 (5 bases). The V gene's germline CDR1 is MDHEN and CDR2 SYDVKM. Trimming took 6 bases from V and 11 from J, leaving 19 bases between them. CDR3 length equals 13 residues. CDR3 protein: CASSPGQGRDAFF. In DNA form, the CDR3 reads TGTGCCAGCAGCCCCGGGCAGGGAAGAGACGCTTTCTTT.

The chain uses TRBV5-6 and TRBJ1-2, with 7 bases aligning to TRBD1. Germline trimming cut 4 bases from V and 5 bases from J; bases unmatched to any gene: 5. The germline V gene encodes CDR1 SGHDT and CDR2 YYEEEE. The CDR3 is 13 residues long. The CDR3 DNA is TGTGCCAGCAGCATAGACAGGGTTTATGGCTACACCTTC. It translates to CASSIDRVYGYTF.

This chain connects TRBV5-1 to TRBJ1-1; D perhaps matches TRBD1 (5 bases). Trimming shortened V by 6 bases and J by 1 base, and 22 bases separated the two germline ends. The CDR3 contains 17 residues. The V gene's germline CDR1 is SGHRS and CDR2 YFSETQ. CDR3 residues: CASNPSGSYRQNTEAFF. CDR3 DNA: TGCGCCAGCAACCCATCCGGTTCTTACAGGCAGAACACTGAAGCTTTCTTT. The full variable domain, its missing parts supplied by reference TRBV5-1 and TRBJ1-1, is KAGVTQTPRYLIKTRGQQVTLSCSPISGHRSVSWYQQTPGQGLQFLFEYFSETQRNKGNFPGRFSGRQFSNSRSEMNVSTLELGDSALYLCASNPSGSYRQNTEAFFGQGTRLTVV.

This clone appeared a single time. This chain uses TRBV9 with TRBJ2-2; 8 bases line up with TRBD1. After removal of 3 bases from V and 4 bases from J, the junction contained 8 bases not matched to a gene. The CDR3 consists of 16 residues. Germline CDR1 SGDLS, CDR2 YYNGEE. CDR3 nucleotide sequence: TGTGCCAGCAGCGCCCGGACAGGGATGAGCACCGGGGAGCTGTTTTTT. Its translation is CASSARTGMSTGELFF.

This sequence joins TRBV6-5 and TRBJ1-6, with 9 bases lining up with TRBD1. The CDR3 is 14 residues long. CDR1 is MNHEY and CDR2 is SVGAGI in the germline V gene. V lost 6 bases, J lost 7 bases, and 4 bases stayed unmatched. The CDR3 is CASSPGTGNSPLHF. For the CDR3, the DNA is TGTGCCAGCAGCCCCGGGACAGGGAATTCACCCCTCCACTTT.

The table lists this clone with a count of one. In DNA, the CDR3 is TGTGCCAGTAGCCCACCAGCGGGAGAACGCGATACGCAGTATTTT. Amino acid sequence: CASSPPAGERDTQYF. The rearrangement joins TRBV19 to TRBJ2-3; 8 nucleotides agree with TRBD2. Germline V gives CDR1 LNHDA, CDR2 SQIVND (reference sequence). V was clipped by 6 bases and J by 6 bases; unmatched bases: 11. This CDR3 contains 15 residues. Complete variable domain (other parts from reference TRBV19 and TRBJ2-3): DGGITQSPKYLFRKEGQNVTLSCEQNLNHDAMYWYRQDPGQGLRLIYYSQIVNDFQKGDIAEGYSVSREKKESFPLTVTSAQKNPTAFYLCASSPPAGERDTQYFGPGTRLTVL.

This chain connects TRBV29-1 to TRBJ2-1, with 7 bases lining up with TRBD2. V dropped 4 bases and J dropped 4; count of bases not matched to a gene: 10. CDR1 and CDR2 (germline): SQVTM, ANQGSEA. The length of the CDR3 is 15 residues. CDR3 sequence: CSVGGLGSGYNEQFF. CDR3 in DNA: TGCAGCGTTGGAGGACTAGGCTCTGGATACAATGAGCAGTTCTTC.

This clone appeared once. The chain combines TRBV11-3 with TRBJ2-3; 7 nucleotides agree with TRBD2. The CDR3 is 12 residues long. Germline CDR1 reads SGHNT; CDR2 reads YENEEA. V shed 8 bases and J 6 bases; nucleotides not matched to a gene: 5. The CDR3 DNA reads as TGTGCCAGCGGTCGGGGGGAGGATACGCAGTATTTT. This translates into CASGRGEDTQYF.

The chain has TRBV5-6 and TRBJ1-2; D unresolved. From germline, CDR1 is SGHDT and CDR2 YYEEEE. The CDR3 runs 15 residues. With 0 bases removed from V and 5 bases from J, the gap between germline ends came to 14 bases. CDR3 sequence: CASSLGRNSLYGYTF. The DNA of the CDR3 is TGTGCCAGCAGCTTGGGTAGAAATAGTCTGTATGGCTACACCTTC. Filled out from reference TRBV5-6 and TRBJ1-2, the complete variable domain reads DAGVTQSPTHLIKTRGQQVTLRCSPKSGHDTVSWYQQALGQGPQFIFQYYEEEERQRGNFPDRFSGHQFPNYSSELNVNALLLGDSALYLCASSLGRNSLYGYTFGSGTRLTVV.

The chain is built from TRBV5-1 and TRBJ1-4, with 7 bases matching TRBD1. J gave up 3 bases and V 6 bases, and 5 bases lay outside the gene matches. Germline V lookup: CDR1 SGHRS, CDR2 YFSETQ. The CDR3 runs to 14 residues. The CDR3 protein is CASKTTGANEKLFF. CDR3 coding DNA: TGCGCCAGCAAGACTACAGGGGCTAATGAAAAACTGTTTTTT.